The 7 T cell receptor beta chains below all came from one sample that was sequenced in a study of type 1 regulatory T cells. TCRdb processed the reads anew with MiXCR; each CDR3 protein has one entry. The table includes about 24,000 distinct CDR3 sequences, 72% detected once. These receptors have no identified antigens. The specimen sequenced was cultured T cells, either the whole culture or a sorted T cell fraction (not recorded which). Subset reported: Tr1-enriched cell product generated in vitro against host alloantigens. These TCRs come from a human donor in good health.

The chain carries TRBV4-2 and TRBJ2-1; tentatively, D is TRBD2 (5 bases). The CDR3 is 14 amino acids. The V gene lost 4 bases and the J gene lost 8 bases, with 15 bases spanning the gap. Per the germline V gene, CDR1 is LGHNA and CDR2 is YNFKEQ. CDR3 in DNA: TGTGCCAGCAGCCCCAGGACCCCCGGGGATGAGCAGTTCTTC. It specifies CASSPRTPGDEQFF.

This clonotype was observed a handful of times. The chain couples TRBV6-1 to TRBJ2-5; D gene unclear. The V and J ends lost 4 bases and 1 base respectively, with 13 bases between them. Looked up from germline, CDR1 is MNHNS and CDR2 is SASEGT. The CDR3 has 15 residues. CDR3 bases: TGTGCCAGCAGTGCCCTTTCGGCAACCCAAGAGACCCAGTACTTC. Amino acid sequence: CASSALSATQETQYF.

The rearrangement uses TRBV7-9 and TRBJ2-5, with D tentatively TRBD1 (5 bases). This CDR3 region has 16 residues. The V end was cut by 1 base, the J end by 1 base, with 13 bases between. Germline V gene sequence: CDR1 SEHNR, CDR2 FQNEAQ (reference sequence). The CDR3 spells CASSLVFRVGQETQYF. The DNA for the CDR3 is TGTGCCAGCAGCTTAGTGTTCAGGGTCGGCCAAGAGACCCAGTACTTC.

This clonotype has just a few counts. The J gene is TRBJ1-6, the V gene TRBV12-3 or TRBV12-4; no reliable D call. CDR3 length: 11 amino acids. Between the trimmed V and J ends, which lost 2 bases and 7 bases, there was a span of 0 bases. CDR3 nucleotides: TGTGCCAGCAGTTTAAATTCACCCCTCCACTTT. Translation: CASSLNSPLHF.

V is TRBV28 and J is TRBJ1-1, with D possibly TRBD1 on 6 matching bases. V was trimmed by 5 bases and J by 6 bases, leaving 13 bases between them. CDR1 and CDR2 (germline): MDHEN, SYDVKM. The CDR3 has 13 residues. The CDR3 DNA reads TGTGCCAGCAGTCTGGGGGCCGGATCTGAAGCTTTCTTT. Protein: CASSLGAGSEAFF.

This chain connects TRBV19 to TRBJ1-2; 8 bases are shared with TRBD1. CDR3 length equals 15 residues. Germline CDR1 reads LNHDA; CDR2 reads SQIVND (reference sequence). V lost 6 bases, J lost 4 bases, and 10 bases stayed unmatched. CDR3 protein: CASSHTGGRSYGYTF. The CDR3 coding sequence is TGTGCCAGTAGCCACACAGGGGGTCGGAGCTATGGCTACACCTTC.

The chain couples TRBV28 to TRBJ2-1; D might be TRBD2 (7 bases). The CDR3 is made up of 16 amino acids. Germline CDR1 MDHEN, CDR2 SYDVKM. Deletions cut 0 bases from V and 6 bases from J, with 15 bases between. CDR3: CASSLWGAPGGNEQFF. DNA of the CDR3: TGTGCCAGCAGTTTATGGGGGGCCCCGGGGGGCAATGAGCAGTTCTTC. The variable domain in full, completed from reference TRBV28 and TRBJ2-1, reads DVKVTQSSRYLVKRTGEKVFLECVQDMDHENMFWYRQDPGLGLRLIYFSYDVKMKEKGDIPEGYSVSREKKERFSLILESASTNQTSMYLCASSLWGAPGGNEQFFGPGTRLTVL.